The clone carrying this T cell receptor beta chain was recorded a few times. The data are from a study of control samples from healthy donors and cancer patients. Libraries were prepared by immunoSEQ multiplex PCR; TCRdb keeps only in-frame clonotypes and omits some of them. The sample consists of about 98,000 clones, around 80% of them appearing once. The TCR originated in a man in his fifties or sixties in good health. Material: blood.

CDR3 sequence reads: CASSLAGKNTGELFF. CDR3 bases: TGTGCCAGCAGCTTAGCGGGGAAGAACACCGGGGAGCTGTTTTTT. The V and J genes are TRBV5-4 and TRBJ2-2, with 7 bases that match TRBD2. The CDR3 is 15 residues long. Germline loops: CDR1 SGHNT, CDR2 YYREEE (reference sequence). J gave up 1 base and V 2 bases, and 2 bases lay outside the gene matches.